This TCR beta chain was identified during a study of blood T cell repertoires in COVID-19. Study-wide background: Sites across the United States, Italy and Spain contributed samples from acute and convalescent COVID-19. Sources were T cells, B-cell-depleted T cells, or PBMCs; the material itself was cDNA or gDNA.

As originally analysed: By means of reference gene primer amplification, nucleated cell counts were estimated. TCRdb's copy holds only in-frame clones and misses some; the assay was immunoSEQ multiplex PCR. V and J calls and clone size are given by that table; D and trimming were obtained from the DNA. In the table there are tens of thousands of clones, 85% to 90% of which are singletons. Between the trimmed V and J ends, which lost 3 bases and 8 bases, there was a span of 8 bases. The CDR3 contains 11 residues. Germline CDR1 and CDR2: GTSNPN and SVGIG (reference sequence). The chain recombines TRBV30 with TRBJ1-3; D gene uncertain. This clonotype originated in a man older than 75 with acute or convalescent COVID-19. Sequencing was done on a sample of peripheral blood. In DNA form, the CDR3 reads TGTGCCTGGAGCCGGGGATACACCATATATTTT. Translated: CAWSRGYTIYF.